One and the same sample provided the 5 T cell receptor beta chains below, sequenced in a study of blood T cell repertoires in COVID-19. Measured with immunoSEQ multiplex PCR; TCRdb has only the in-frame clones, and not every one. There are more than 45,000 clones in the sample; more than 90% occur only once, and more than 8% lies in the top ten. The sample comprised peripheral blood. These receptors all stem from a woman aged 80 or older with acute or convalescent COVID-19.

This clone was seen a single time. V is TRBV19 and J is TRBJ1-1; D is possibly TRBD1 (5 bases). This CDR3 has 15 residues. Germline CDR1 is LNHDA and CDR2 is SQIVND (reference sequence). V was clipped by 5 bases and J by 0 bases, with 13 bases between them. In DNA form, the CDR3 reads TGTGCCAGTAGTCAAATGGGGGGGATGAACACTGAAGCTTTCTTT. This encodes CASSQMGGMNTEAFF.

The CDR3 sequence: CASSQDWGQMNEKLFF. The CDR3 DNA sequence: TGCGCCAGCAGCCAAGATTGGGGACAGATGAATGAAAAACTGTTTTTT. The chain carries TRBV4-3 and TRBJ1-4, with 7 bases that match TRBD1. The CDR3 has 16 residues. The germline V gene encodes CDR1 LGHNA and CDR2 YSLEER. The V gene end was trimmed by 0 bases and the J gene end by 5 bases; junction bases not matched to a gene: 6.

The chain has TRBV7-9 and TRBJ1-5; D is unclear. Germline lookup yields CDR1 SEHNR and CDR2 FQNEAQ (reference sequence). V shed 0 bases and J shed 1 base, with 10 bases lying between them. CDR3 length: 16 residues. CDR3 sequence (DNA): TGTGCCAGCAGCTTAGCCCTCCCGGGGAGCAATCAGCCCCAGCATTTT. Translating gives CASSLALPGSNQPQHF.

V gene TRBV4-1 combines with J gene TRBJ1-5; D remains ambiguous. Germline V CDR1 and CDR2: MGHRA, YSYEKL. The length of the CDR3 is 14 residues. Deletions cut 0 bases from V and 3 bases from J, with 6 bases between. CDR3 amino acids: CASSQDQINQPQHF. The CDR3 coding sequence is TGCGCCAGCAGCCAAGATCAAATCAATCAGCCCCAGCATTTT.

The chain carries TRBV9 and TRBJ1-4; 7 bases are a match to TRBD1. This CDR3 has 16 residues. V lost 3 bases to trimming and J lost 5 bases; unmatched junction nucleotides: 10. Germline V gene sequence: CDR1 SGDLS, CDR2 YYNGEE. The CDR3 bases are TGTGCCAGCAGCGACGACAGGGATGGTCAAAATGAAAAACTGTTTTTT. Translated, it gives CASSDDRDGQNEKLFF.